Following are 21 T cell receptor beta chains from one sample sequenced in a study of regulatory T cells in long-lasting Graves disease. Time point defined: newly diagnosed GD, antithyroid drugs for less than 3 months. PBMC RNA was the source of the TCR library. HTBI primers from iRepertoire and Arm-PCR of CDR3 regions yielded the TCR beta libraries. One entry per CDR3 protein results from TCRdb running MiXCR on the multiplex PCR reads. The sample contains about 400,000 distinct CDR3 sequences, approximately 16% of which appear only once. This sample was also put to use in a study of T cells in Graves' hyperthyroidism and ophthalmopathy.

The source material was peripheral blood mononuclear cells (PBMCs), sampled at new diagnosis, from a patient treated with antithyroid drugs. These receptors came from a woman in her thirties or forties with Graves disease.

This clonotype was found many times. This sequence joins TRBV12-3 or TRBV12-4 and TRBJ2-7, with 10 bases fitting TRBD2. The CDR3 has 14 amino acids. V dropped 6 bases and J dropped 0; count of bases not matched to a gene: 2. As DNA, the CDR3 is TGTGCCAGCAGAATAGCGGGAGGCTCCTACGAGCAGTACTTC. It encodes CASRIAGGSYEQYF.

This clonotype turned up a few times. This rearrangement joins TRBV24-1 to TRBJ2-1; no clear D gene. Trimming shortened V by 7 bases and J by 4 bases, and 4 bases separated the two germline ends. This CDR3 contains 11 residues. Germline lookup yields CDR1 KGHDR and CDR2 SFDVKD. CDR3 residues: CATRAYNEQFF. The CDR3 bases are TGTGCCACCAGGGCTTACAATGAGCAGTTCTTC.

This clonotype was seen at least ten times. The chain carries TRBV28 and TRBJ2-1; D possibly uses TRBD1 or TRBD2 (5 bases each). Between the trimmed V and J ends, which lost 8 bases and 2 bases, there was a span of 34 bases. CDR3 length: 21 amino acids. CDR1 MDHEN and CDR2 SYDVKM come from the germline V gene. This CDR3 reads CASRNWGMGDLGAEAYNEQFF. CDR3 nucleotide sequence: TGTGCCAGCCGTAACTGGGGGATGGGGGACCTAGGAGCGGAGGCCTACAATGAGCAGTTCTTC.

This clonotype was seen repeatedly, ten times or more. The J gene is TRBJ2-7, the V gene TRBV7-9; D uncertain. V lost 5 bases to trimming and J lost 5 bases, with 7 bases between them. Germline CDR1 and CDR2: SEHNR and FQNEAQ (reference sequence). The CDR3 covers 11 residues. CDR3 coding DNA: TGTGCCAGCAGCAACCAGGACGAGCAGTACTTC. This gives the protein CASSNQDEQYF.

This clonotype was observed at least ten times. The chain is built from TRBV11-3 and TRBJ2-5; 11 bases are a match to TRBD1. The ends lost 4 bases at V and 5 bases at J; junction bases unmatched: 6. CDR1 and CDR2 from the germline V gene are SGHNT and YENEEA. This CDR3 contains 15 residues. As DNA, the CDR3 is TGTGCCAGCAGCTCGGACAGGGGGCTGGAGGAGACCCAGTACTTC. Its translation is CASSSDRGLEETQYF.

Ten or more counts support this clonotype. This chain connects TRBV4-3 to TRBJ2-7; D might be TRBD1 (5 bases). V was trimmed by 0 bases and J by 5 bases, leaving 14 bases between them. Germline values: CDR1 LGHNA, CDR2 YSLEER. The CDR3 extends over 15 amino acids. CDR3 residues: CASSQDWRQGHEQYF. DNA of the CDR3: TGCGCCAGCAGCCAAGATTGGCGGCAGGGCCACGAGCAGTACTTC.

The chain couples TRBV4-2 to TRBJ2-3, with 12 bases matching TRBD2. Germline CDR1 is LGHNA and CDR2 is YNFKEQ. After removal of 1 base from V and 3 bases from J, the junction contained 8 bases not matched to a gene. CDR3 length equals 18 residues. The CDR3 sequence is CASSQVGLAGGGTDTQYF. CDR3 sequence (DNA): TGTGCCAGCAGCCAAGTTGGGCTAGCGGGAGGGGGGACAGATACGCAGTATTTT.

This clonotype was recorded many times. CDR3 amino acids: CASHATVNTGELFF. The DNA for the CDR3 is TGTGCCAGCCATGCGACAGTGAACACCGGGGAGCTGTTTTTT. The chain joins TRBV28 to TRBJ2-2; TRBD1 is a possible D gene (5 bases). The CDR3 is 14 amino acids. Germline V gene sequence: CDR1 MDHEN, CDR2 SYDVKM. V dropped 8 bases and J dropped 1 base, with 11 bases sitting between them.

This clonotype was recorded at least ten times. This rearrangement joins TRBV6-1 to TRBJ2-7, with a weak D call TRBD2 (5 bases). The CDR3 is 14 amino acids. The V end lost 5 bases, the J end lost 8 bases, and 19 bases lay between the germline ends. The germline V gene encodes CDR1 MNHNS and CDR2 SASEGT. The CDR3 DNA reads as TGTGCCAGCAGTACCCCGGAGGTGGGTTTGAAGCAGTACTTC. This encodes CASSTPEVGLKQYF.

This clonotype occurred many times. V gene TRBV12-3 or TRBV12-4 combines with J gene TRBJ1-3, with D unresolved. This CDR3 spans 15 amino acids. The germline V and J ends were trimmed by 5 bases and 0 bases, with 11 bases remaining between them. The CDR3 DNA reads as TGTGCCAGCAGTCTGAATGGATTCTCTGGAAACACCATATATTTT. The encoded protein is CASSLNGFSGNTIYF.

This clonotype was seen at least ten times. This CDR3 reads CASSDKGGAYNEQFF. DNA for the CDR3: TGTGCCAGCAGTGATAAGGGAGGAGCCTACAATGAGCAGTTCTTC. V is TRBV2 and J is TRBJ2-1, with a weak D call TRBD2 (6 bases). This CDR3 spans 15 amino acids. Germline assignment: CDR1 SNHLY and CDR2 FYNNEI. V was shortened by 3 bases and J by 2 bases, with 11 bases between the two germline ends.

This clonotype was counted a few times. The chain couples TRBV10-3 to TRBJ2-7; 8 bases align to TRBD2. This CDR3 is built from 15 residues. From germline, CDR1 is ENHRY and CDR2 SYGVKD. The V gene end was trimmed by 2 bases and the J gene end by 3 bases; junction bases not matched to a gene: 6. The CDR3 bases are TGTGCCATCAGTGAGACTAGCGGTTTACTCTACGAGCAGTACTTC. Its protein product is CAISETSGLLYEQYF.

This chain connects TRBV9 to TRBJ2-7; TRBD1 matches at 10 bases. CDR1 and CDR2 from the germline V gene are SGDLS and YYNGEE. V was clipped by 4 bases and J by 6 bases; unmatched bases: 10. This CDR3 comprises 15 residues. The CDR3 DNA sequence: TGTGCCAGCAGCTCCCCCGGGACAGGGGATGTCGAGCAGTACTTC. Its translation: CASSSPGTGDVEQYF.

This clonotype came up a few times. The rearrangement uses TRBV5-4 and TRBJ2-7; tentative D call: TRBD1 (6 bases). V lost 4 bases to trimming and J lost 3 bases, with 14 bases between them. The CDR3 extends over 14 amino acids. The V gene's germline CDR1 is SGHNT and CDR2 YYREEE (reference sequence). CDR3 in amino acids: CASSPRDTNYEQYF. CDR3 DNA: TGTGCCAGCAGCCCCCGGGACACCAACTACGAGCAGTACTTC.

This chain uses TRBV11-2 with TRBJ2-1; D remains unclear. V was trimmed by 6 bases and J by 8 bases, leaving 11 bases between them. This CDR3 contains 12 residues. Germline assignment: CDR1 SGHAT and CDR2 FQNNGV. In DNA, the CDR3 is TGTGCCAGCAGTTACATCAACCATGAGCAGTTCTTC. Protein sequence: CASSYINHEQFF.

The table lists this clonotype with a few counts. J is TRBJ2-2 and V is TRBV9; 8 nucleotides align to TRBD2. After removal of 0 bases from V and 6 bases from J, the junction contained 7 bases not matched to a gene. The length of the CDR3 is 16 residues. From germline, CDR1 is SGDLS and CDR2 YYNGEE. CDR3 region: CASSVAREGGSGELFF. CDR3 coding DNA: TGTGCCAGCAGCGTAGCTCGGGAGGGGGGATCCGGGGAGCTGTTTTTT.

This clonotype was found many times. The gene calls are TRBV28 and TRBJ2-7, with no clear D. The CDR3 consists of 15 residues. Germline lookup yields CDR1 MDHEN and CDR2 SYDVKM. Trimming shortened V by 3 bases and J by 2 bases, and 14 bases separated the two germline ends. The DNA of the CDR3 is TGTGCCAGCAGTTTGTTTACCCGGGCGCCCTACGAGCAGTACTTC. This encodes CASSLFTRAPYEQYF.

This clonotype was seen ten or more times. This sequence joins TRBV30 and TRBJ1-2; D call uncertain. In germline, CDR1 is GTSNPN, CDR2 SVGIG (reference sequence). There are 12 residues in the CDR3. V gave up 5 bases and J gave up 8 bases, with 15 bases separating them. This chain's CDR3 is CAWAPRAGGYTF. DNA for the CDR3: TGTGCCTGGGCTCCTCGGGCGGGAGGCTACACCTTC.

In this sample, this clonotype turned up many times. The chain carries TRBV13 and TRBJ1-2; a possible D gene is TRBD1 (5 bases). V was pared by 6 bases and J by 3 bases, with 11 bases between. Germline V gene data show CDR1 as PRHDT and CDR2 as FYEKMQ (reference sequence). This CDR3 spans 13 amino acids. In nucleotides, the CDR3 is TGTGCCAGCAGTAAAGGGGCGGACTATGGCTACACCTTC. This gives the protein CASSKGADYGYTF.

This clonotype was counted many times. The CDR3: CASSLPPSGRTGELFF. In nucleotides, the CDR3 is TGTGCCAGCAGTTTACCCCCTAGCGGGAGAACCGGGGAGCTGTTTTTT. The chain couples TRBV28 to TRBJ2-2, with 10 bases identical to TRBD2. V lost 2 bases and J lost 5; bases outside the gene matches: 5. The V gene's germline CDR1 is MDHEN and CDR2 SYDVKM. The CDR3 spans 16 residues.

The genes are TRBV5-1 and TRBJ2-3; TRBD1 or TRBD2 may be the D gene (5 bases each). This CDR3 is built from 15 residues. Germline CDR1 SGHRS, CDR2 YFSETQ. V lost 4 bases, J lost 1 base, and 13 bases lay in between. The CDR3 DNA reads TGCGCCAGCAGCACCGGGGCCAGGCGCACAGATACGCAGTATTTT. This translates into CASSTGARRTDTQYF.